Detailed here is one T cell receptor (beta chain). Its cognate antigen is unknown. Each CDR3 protein gets one entry after TCRdb re-called the RT-PCR reads with MiXCR. The sample records approximately 700,000 distinct CDR3 sequences, 15% to 19% being singletons. The data were taken from a study of response to subunit inactivated influenza vaccine. Findings and caveats of the study: Authors suggested each seasonal influenza vaccination recruits few new T cells.

CDR3 length equals 11 residues. CDR1 and CDR2 from the germline V gene are SGHVS and FQNEAQ. V was shortened by 6 bases and J by 7 bases, with 7 bases between the two germline ends. The sequence was collected from a middle-aged man who received an inactivated influenza vaccine. The sample in question was PBMCs from blood, obtained about 11 days after vaccination. The V and J genes are TRBV7-8 and TRBJ2-1; D gene ambiguous. This chain's CDR3 is CASRTANEQFF. The CDR3 nucleotides read TGTGCCAGCAGGACGGCAAATGAGCAGTTCTTC.